The present TCR beta chain was sequenced within a study of blood T cell repertoires in COVID-19. Background on the study: Acute-phase and convalescent COVID-19 samples originated in the United States, Italy and Spain. In each case, the material was cDNA or gDNA derived from T cells, B-cell-depleted T cells, or PBMCs.

Original processing notes: Reference gene primer amplification in the assay estimated nucleated cell counts. The method was immunoSEQ multiplex PCR; TCRdb's version includes in-frame clones alone and lacks a portion of them. That table supplies the V and J calls and clone size; D and trimming were determined from the DNA. The data contain 150,000 to 200,000 clones, 70% to 90% of them singletons. This clone was seen more than once but under ten times. The V end was cut by 8 bases, the J end by 0 bases, with 7 bases between. CDR3 size: 12 residues. Per the germline V gene, CDR1 is LNHNV and CDR2 is YYDKDF (reference sequence).

The chain combines TRBV15 with TRBJ1-2; no clear D gene. Sequenced material: peripheral blood. The clonotype was recovered from a woman in her 70s with acute or convalescent COVID-19. The CDR3 DNA reads TGTGCCACCCTCGGTCCTAACTATGGCTACACCTTC. Its translation is CATLGPNYGYTF.